This TCR beta chain was documented in a study of blood T cells in healthy people across ages. This clonotype was found many times. A sample-barcoded 5' primer and a J-beta primer mix were used in a second PCR of about 7 to 12 cycles. Tagging of each cDNA molecule was performed by a template-switch adaptor with 12 random nucleotides. In TCRdb, the 5' RACE reads were re-called with MiXCR into one record per CDR3 protein. The sample has roughly 1,100,000 distinct CDR3 sequences; around 27% are singletons. It was about 10 milliliters of peripheral blood that were drawn from each donor. Researchers isolated at least 7 million PBMCs per sample. The germline V gene has CDR1 SGHVS and CDR2 FQNEAQ. This CDR3 has 13 amino acids. The V end was cut by 1 base, the J end by 9 bases, with 10 bases between. This sample also belongs to another study, concerning T cells of mothers and their children. As that study records: Three healthy Caucasian mothers served as donors, and their six children did as well.

The sequenced sample was blood. The chain couples TRBV7-8 to TRBJ2-1; D perhaps matches TRBD2 (5 bases). The source of this sequence is a girl aged 2-15 years in good health. For the CDR3, the DNA is TGTGCCAGCAGCTTAGGCCCTGGGAGTGAGCAGTTCTTC. Encoded protein: CASSLGPGSEQFF. The full variable domain, completed using reference TRBV7-8 and TRBJ2-1, is GAGVSQSPRYKVAKRGQDVALRCDPISGHVSLFWYQQALGQGPEFLTYFQNEAQLDKSGLPSDRFFAERPEGSVSTLKIQRTQQEDSAVYLCASSLGPGSEQFFGPGTRLTVL.